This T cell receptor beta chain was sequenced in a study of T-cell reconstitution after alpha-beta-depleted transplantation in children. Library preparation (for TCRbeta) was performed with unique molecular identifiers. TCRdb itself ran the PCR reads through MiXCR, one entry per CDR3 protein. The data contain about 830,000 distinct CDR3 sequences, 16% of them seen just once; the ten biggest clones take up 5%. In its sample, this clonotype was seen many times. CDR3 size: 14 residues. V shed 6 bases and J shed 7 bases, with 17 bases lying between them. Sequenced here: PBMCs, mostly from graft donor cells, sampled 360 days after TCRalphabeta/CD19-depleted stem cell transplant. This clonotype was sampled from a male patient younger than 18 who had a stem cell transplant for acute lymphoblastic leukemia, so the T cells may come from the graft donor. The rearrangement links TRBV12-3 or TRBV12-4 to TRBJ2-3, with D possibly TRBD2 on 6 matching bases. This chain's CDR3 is CASRRDGRAYTQYF. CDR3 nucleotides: TGTGCCAGCAGACGGGACGGGAGAGCCTATACGCAGTATTTT.